This T cell receptor (beta chain) derives from a study of blood T cell repertoires in COVID-19. Study information: T cells, B-cell-depleted T cells, or PBMCs supplied cDNA or gDNA.

Sequencing used immunoSEQ multiplex PCR; TCRdb keeps in-frame clones, though not all of them. The sample comprises a few hundred thousand clones, 75% to 90% of which are singletons, and approximately 8% rests with the top ten. J was trimmed by 3 bases and V by 10 bases; bases with no gene match: 10. The CDR3 has 15 residues. Per the germline V gene, CDR1 is ENHRY and CDR2 is SYGVKD. Donors were grouped by their self-reported clinical history. This clone was seen only once. This receptor was taken from a woman aged 55-70 years who had recovered from COVID-19. Sequenced input: PBMCs or T cells enriched from blood (not recorded which). The V and J genes are TRBV10-3 and TRBJ2-5; 11 bases line up with TRBD2. CDR3 coding DNA: TGTGCCAGCACCGGGACTAGCGGAAATAAAGAGACCCAGTACTTC. Protein: CASTGTSGNKETQYF.